The entry below gives a single T cell receptor beta chain sequence along with its context. Its antigen is unknown. The source of the sample is a study of response to subunit inactivated influenza vaccine. Overall study results and limits: Authors suggested each seasonal influenza vaccination recruits few new T cells.

The CDR3 length is 15 residues. The V end was cut by 3 bases, the J end by 0 bases, with 11 bases between. Germline-derived CDR1 and CDR2 are SGHDT and YYEEEE. TCRdb fed the RT-PCR reads into MiXCR, producing one record per CDR3 protein. The repertoire has 630,000 or so distinct CDR3 sequences, 15% to 19% of them found once; the top ten carry about 9.9%. The sequenced sample was PBMCs from blood, obtained 11 to 12 days after vaccination. This sequence joins TRBV5-6 and TRBJ2-3; D remains unclear. The TCR sequence derives from a man over 45 who received an inactivated influenza vaccine. The CDR3: CASSSPLSSTDTQYF. The CDR3 DNA is TGTGCCAGCAGCTCCCCCTTGTCTAGCACAGATACGCAGTATTTT.